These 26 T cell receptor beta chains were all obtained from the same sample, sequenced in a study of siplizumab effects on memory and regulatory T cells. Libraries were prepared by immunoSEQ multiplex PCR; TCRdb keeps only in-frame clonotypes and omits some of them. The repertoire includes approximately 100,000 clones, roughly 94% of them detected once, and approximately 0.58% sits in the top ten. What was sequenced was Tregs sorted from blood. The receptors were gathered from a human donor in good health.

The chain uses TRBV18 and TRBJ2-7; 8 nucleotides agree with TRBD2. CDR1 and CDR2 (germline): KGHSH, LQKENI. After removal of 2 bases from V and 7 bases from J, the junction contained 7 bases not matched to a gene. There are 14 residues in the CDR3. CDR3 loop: CASSPASRGGEQYF. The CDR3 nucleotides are TGTGCCAGCTCACCAGCCAGTCGGGGGGGGGAGCAGTACTTC.

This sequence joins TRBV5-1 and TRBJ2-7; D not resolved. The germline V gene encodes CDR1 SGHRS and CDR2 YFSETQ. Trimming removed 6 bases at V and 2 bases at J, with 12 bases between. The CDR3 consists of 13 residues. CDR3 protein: CASMGFSPYEQYF. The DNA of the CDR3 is TGCGCCAGCATGGGTTTCAGCCCCTACGAGCAGTACTTC.

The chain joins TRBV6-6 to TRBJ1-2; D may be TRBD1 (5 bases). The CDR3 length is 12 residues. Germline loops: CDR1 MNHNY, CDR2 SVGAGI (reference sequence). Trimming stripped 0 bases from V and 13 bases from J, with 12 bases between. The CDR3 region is CASSYSQGFFTF. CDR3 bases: TGTGCCAGCAGTTACTCCCAGGGTTTTTTCACCTTC.

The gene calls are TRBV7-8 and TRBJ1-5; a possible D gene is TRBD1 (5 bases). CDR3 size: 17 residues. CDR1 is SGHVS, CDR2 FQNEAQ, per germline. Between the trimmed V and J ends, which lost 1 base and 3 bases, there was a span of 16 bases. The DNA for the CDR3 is TGTGCCAGCAGCTTAGGGGGGGGGATGAGGGCCAATCAGCCCCAGCATTTT. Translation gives CASSLGGGMRANQPQHF.

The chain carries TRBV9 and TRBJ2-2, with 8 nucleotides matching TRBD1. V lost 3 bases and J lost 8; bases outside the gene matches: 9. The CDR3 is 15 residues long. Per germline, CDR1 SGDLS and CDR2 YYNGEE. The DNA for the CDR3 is TGTGCCAGCAGCGATCCGGGACAGGTGATGGGGGAGCTGTTTTTT. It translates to CASSDPGQVMGELFF.

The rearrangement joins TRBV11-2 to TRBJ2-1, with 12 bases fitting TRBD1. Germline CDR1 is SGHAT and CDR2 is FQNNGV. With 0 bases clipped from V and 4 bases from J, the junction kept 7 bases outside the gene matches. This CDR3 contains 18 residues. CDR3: CASSLDGTGGFLYNEQFF. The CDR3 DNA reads TGTGCCAGCAGCTTAGACGGGACAGGGGGCTTTCTTTACAATGAGCAGTTCTTC.

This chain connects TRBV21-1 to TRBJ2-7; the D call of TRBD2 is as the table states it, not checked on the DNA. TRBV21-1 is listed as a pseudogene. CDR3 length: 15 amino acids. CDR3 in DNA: TGTGCCAGTGACACCCCTAGCGGGAGAAGGTACGAGCAGTACTTC. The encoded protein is CASDTPSGRRYEQYF.

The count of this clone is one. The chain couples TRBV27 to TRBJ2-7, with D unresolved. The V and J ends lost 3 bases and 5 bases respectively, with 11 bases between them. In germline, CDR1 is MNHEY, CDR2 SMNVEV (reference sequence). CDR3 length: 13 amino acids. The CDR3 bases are TGTGCCAGCAGTTTGTTCAGCCGCGACGAGCAGTACTTC. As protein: CASSLFSRDEQYF.

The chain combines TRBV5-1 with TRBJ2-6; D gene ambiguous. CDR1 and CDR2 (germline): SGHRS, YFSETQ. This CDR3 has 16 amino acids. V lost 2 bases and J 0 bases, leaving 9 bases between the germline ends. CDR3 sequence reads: CASSLSPSSGANVLTF. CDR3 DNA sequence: TGCGCCAGCAGCTTATCCCCGAGCTCTGGGGCCAACGTCCTGACTTTC.

DNA for the CDR3: TGTGCTAGTGGTCTCGGGGATTATAGCAATCAGCCCCAGCATTTT. Translated, it gives CASGLGDYSNQPQHF. This chain uses TRBV12-5 with TRBJ1-5; no definite D call. The CDR3 is 15 amino acids. Looked up from germline, CDR1 is LGHNT and CDR2 is FRNRAP. V was clipped by 5 bases and J by 0 bases, with 11 bases between them. Using reference TRBV12-5 and TRBJ1-5 for the parts outside the CDR3, the full variable domain is DARVTQTPRHKVTEMGQEVTMRCQPILGHNTVFWYRQTMMQGLELLAYFRNRAPLDDSGMPKDRFSAEMPDATLATLKIQPSEPRDSAVYFCASGLGDYSNQPQHFGDGTRLSIL.

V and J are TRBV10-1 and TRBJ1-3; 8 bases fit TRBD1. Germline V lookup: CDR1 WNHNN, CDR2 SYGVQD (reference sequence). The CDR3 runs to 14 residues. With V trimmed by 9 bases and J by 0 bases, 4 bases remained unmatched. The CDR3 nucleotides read TGCGCCAGTGGACAGGGAGGCTCTGGAAACACCATATATTTT. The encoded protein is CASGQGGSGNTIYF.

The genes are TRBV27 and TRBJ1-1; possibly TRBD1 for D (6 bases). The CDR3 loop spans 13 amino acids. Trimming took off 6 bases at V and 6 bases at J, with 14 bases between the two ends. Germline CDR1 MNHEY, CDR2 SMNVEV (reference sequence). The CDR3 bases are TGTGCCAGCAGGCGGACAGAACGGGCTGAAGCTTTCTTT. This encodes CASRRTERAEAFF.

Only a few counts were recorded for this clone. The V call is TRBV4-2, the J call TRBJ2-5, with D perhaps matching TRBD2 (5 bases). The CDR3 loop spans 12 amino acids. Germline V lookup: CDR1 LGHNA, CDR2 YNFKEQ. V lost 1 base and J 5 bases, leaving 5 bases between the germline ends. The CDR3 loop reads CASSQGGETQYF. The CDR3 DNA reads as TGTGCCAGCAGCCAAGGCGGGGAGACCCAGTACTTC.

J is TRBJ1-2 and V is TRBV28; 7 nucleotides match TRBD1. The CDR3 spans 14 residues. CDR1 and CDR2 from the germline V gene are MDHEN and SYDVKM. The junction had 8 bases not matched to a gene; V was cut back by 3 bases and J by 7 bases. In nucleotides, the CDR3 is TGTGCCAGCAGTTTTAGACAGGGAAGAGGTGGCTACACCTTC. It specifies CASSFRQGRGGYTF.

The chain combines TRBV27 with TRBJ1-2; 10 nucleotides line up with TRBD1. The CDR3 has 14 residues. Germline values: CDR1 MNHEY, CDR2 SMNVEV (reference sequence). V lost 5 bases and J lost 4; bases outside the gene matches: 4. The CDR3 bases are TGTGCCAGCAGTAGAGGGACAGGGGCCTATGGCTACACCTTC. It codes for CASSRGTGAYGYTF.

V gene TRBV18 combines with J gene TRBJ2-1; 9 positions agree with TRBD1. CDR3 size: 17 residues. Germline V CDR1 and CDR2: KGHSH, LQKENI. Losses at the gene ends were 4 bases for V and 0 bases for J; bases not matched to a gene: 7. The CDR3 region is CASSRTGTGSSYNEQFF. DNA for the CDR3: TGTGCCAGCTCACGCACCGGGACAGGGAGCTCCTACAATGAGCAGTTCTTC.

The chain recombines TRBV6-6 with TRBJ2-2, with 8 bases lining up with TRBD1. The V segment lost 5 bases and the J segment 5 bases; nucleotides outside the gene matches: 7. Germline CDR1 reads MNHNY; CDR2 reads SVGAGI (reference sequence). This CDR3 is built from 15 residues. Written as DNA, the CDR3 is TGTGCCAGCAGTCCCCAGGGGGCGATTACCGGGGAGCTGTTTTTT. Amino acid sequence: CASSPQGAITGELFF.

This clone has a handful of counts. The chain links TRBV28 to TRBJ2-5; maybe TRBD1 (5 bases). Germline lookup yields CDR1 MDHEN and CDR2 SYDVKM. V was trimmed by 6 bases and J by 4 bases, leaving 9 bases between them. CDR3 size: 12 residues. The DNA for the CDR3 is TGTGCCAGCAGGGGGCGCCCAGAGACCCAGTACTTC. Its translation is CASRGRPETQYF.

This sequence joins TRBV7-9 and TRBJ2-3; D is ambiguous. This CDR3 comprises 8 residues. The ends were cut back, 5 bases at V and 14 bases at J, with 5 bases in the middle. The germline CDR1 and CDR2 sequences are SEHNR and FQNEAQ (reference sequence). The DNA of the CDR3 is TGTGCCAGCAGCGTAGGGTATTTT. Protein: CASSVGYF.

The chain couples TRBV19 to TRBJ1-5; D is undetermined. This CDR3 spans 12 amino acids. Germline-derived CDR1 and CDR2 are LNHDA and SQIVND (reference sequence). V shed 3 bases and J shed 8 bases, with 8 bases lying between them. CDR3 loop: CASSITWEPQHF. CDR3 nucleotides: TGTGCCAGTAGTATCACATGGGAGCCCCAGCATTTT.

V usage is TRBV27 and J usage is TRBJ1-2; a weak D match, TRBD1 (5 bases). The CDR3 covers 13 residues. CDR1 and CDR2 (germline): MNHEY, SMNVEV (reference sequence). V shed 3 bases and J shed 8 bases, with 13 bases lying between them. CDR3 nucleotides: TGTGCCAGCAGTTTGAGTTGGGGGAGAGGCTACACCTTC. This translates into CASSLSWGRGYTF.

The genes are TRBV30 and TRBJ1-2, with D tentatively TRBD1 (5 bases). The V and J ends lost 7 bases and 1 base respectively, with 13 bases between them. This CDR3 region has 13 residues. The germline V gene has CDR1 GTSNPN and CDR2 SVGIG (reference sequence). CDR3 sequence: CAFYRGLNYGYTF. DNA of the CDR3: TGTGCCTTTTATAGGGGACTTAACTATGGCTACACCTTC.

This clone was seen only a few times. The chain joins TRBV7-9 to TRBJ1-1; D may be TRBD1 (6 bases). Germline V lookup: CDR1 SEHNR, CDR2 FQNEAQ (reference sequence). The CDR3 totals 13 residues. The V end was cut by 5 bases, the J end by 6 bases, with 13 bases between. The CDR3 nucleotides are TGTGCCAGCAGCGTAGGGACAACTCCTGAAGCTTTCTTT. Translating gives CASSVGTTPEAFF. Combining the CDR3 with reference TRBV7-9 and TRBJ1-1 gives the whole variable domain DTGVSQNPRHKITKRGQNVTFRCDPISEHNRLYWYRQTLGQGPEFLTYFQNEAQLEKSRLLSDRFSAERPKGSFSTLEIQRTEQGDSAMYLCASSVGTTPEAFFGQGTRLTVV.

CDR3: CASERQGLYEQYF. The CDR3 DNA reads TGTGCCAGCGAGCGACAGGGGCTCTACGAGCAGTACTTC. This chain uses TRBV28 with TRBJ2-7, with 8 nucleotides matching TRBD1. V dropped 8 bases and J dropped 3; count of bases not matched to a gene: 6. The germline CDR1 and CDR2 sequences are MDHEN and SYDVKM. This CDR3 comprises 13 residues.

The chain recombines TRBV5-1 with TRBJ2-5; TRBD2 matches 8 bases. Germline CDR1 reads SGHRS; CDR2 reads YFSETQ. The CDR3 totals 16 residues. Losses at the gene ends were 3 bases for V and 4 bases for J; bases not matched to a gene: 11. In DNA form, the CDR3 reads TGCGCCAGCAGCTCCCTTCGGAGCGGGAGTCTAGAGACCCAGTACTTC. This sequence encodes CASSSLRSGSLETQYF.

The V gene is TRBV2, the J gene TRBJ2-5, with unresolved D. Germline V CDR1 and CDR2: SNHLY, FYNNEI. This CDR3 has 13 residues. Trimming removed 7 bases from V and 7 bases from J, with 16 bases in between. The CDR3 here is CASTAASLGTQYF. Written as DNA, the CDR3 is TGTGCCAGCACCGCGGCCTCCCTGGGGACCCAGTACTTC. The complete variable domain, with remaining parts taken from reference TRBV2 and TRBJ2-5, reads EPEVTQTPSHQVTQMGQEVILRCVPISNHLYFYWYRQILGQKVEFLVSFYNNEISEKSEIFDDQFSVERPDGSNFTLKIRSTKLEDSAMYFCASTAASLGTQYFGPGTRLLVL.